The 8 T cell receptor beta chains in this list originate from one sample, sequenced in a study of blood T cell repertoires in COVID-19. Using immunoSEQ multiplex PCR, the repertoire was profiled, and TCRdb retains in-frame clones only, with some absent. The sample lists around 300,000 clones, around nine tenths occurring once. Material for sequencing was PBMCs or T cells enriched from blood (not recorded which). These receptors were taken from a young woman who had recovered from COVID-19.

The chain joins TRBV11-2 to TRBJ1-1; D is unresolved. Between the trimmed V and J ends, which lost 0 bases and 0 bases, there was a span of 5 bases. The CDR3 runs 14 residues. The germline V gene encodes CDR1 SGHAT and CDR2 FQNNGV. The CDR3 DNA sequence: TGTGCCAGCAGCTTAGAGAGGCTGAACACTGAAGCTTTCTTT. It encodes CASSLERLNTEAFF. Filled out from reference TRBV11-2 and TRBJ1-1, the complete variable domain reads EAGVAQSPRYKIIEKRQSVAFWCNPISGHATLYWYQQILGQGPKLLIQFQNNGVVDDSQLPKDRFSAERLKGVDSTLKIQPAKLEDSAVYLCASSLERLNTEAFFGQGTRLTVV.

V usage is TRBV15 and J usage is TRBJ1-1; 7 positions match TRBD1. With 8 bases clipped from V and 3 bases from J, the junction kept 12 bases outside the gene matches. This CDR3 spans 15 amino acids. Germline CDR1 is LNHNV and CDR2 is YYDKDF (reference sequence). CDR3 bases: TGTGCCACCCATAAGGGGGTAGGGACAGACACTGAAGCTTTCTTT. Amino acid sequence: CATHKGVGTDTEAFF.

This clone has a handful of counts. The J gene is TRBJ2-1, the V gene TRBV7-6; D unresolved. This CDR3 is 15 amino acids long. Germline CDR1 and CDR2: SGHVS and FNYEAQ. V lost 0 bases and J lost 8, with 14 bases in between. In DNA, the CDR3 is TGTGCCAGCAGCTTAGCGTTGGCAATTGTCCATGAGCAGTTCTTC. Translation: CASSLALAIVHEQFF.

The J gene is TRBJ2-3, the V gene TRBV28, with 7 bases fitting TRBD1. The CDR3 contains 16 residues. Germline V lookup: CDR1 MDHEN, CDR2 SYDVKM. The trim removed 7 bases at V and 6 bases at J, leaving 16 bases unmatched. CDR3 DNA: TGTGCCAGCATCCAAAACGACAGGGAAGTTTTGGATACGCAGTATTTT. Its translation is CASIQNDREVLDTQYF.

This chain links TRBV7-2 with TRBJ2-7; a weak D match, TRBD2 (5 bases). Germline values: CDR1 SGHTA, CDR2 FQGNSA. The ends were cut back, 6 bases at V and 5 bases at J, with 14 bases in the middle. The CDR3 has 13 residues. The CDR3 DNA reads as TGTGCCAGCAGGTCGCGGGTTTGGGACGAGCAGTACTTC. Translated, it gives CASRSRVWDEQYF.

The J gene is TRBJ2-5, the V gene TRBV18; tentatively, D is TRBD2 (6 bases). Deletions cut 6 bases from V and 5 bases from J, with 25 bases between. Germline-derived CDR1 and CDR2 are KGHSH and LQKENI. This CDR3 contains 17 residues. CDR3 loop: CASSRDLGAGRRETQYF. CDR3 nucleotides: TGTGCCAGCTCCCGGGATTTAGGAGCGGGCCGTCGGGAGACCCAGTACTTC. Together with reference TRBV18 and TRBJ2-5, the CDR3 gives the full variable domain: NAGVMQNPRHLVRRRGQEARLRCSPMKGHSHVYWYRQLPEEGLKFMVYLQKENIIDESGMPKERFSAEFPKEGPSILRIQQVVRGDSAAYFCASSRDLGAGRRETQYFGPGTRLLVL.

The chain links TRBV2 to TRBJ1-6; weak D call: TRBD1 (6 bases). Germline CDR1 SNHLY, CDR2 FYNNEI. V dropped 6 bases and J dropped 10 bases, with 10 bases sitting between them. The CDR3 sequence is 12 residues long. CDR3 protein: CASRRQESPLHF. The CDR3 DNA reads TGTGCCAGCAGGCGACAGGAATCACCCCTCCACTTT.

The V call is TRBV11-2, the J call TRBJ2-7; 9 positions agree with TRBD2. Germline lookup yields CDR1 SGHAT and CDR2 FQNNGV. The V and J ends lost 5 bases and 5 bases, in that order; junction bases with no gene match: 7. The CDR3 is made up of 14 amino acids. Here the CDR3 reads CASSVSGGRDEQYF. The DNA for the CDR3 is TGTGCCAGCAGCGTTAGCGGGGGTAGGGACGAGCAGTACTTC. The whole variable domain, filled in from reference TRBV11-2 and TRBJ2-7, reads EAGVAQSPRYKIIEKRQSVAFWCNPISGHATLYWYQQILGQGPKLLIQFQNNGVVDDSQLPKDRFSAERLKGVDSTLKIQPAKLEDSAVYLCASSVSGGRDEQYFGPGTRLTVT.